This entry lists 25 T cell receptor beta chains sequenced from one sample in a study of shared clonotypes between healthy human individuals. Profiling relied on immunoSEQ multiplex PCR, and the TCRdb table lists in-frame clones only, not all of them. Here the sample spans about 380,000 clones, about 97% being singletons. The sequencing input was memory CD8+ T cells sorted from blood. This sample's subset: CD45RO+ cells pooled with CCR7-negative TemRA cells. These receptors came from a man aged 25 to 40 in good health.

This CDR3 is CSVAPGRARDEQFF. The CDR3 region has the DNA TGCAGCGTTGCTCCCGGGAGGGCCCGCGATGAGCAGTTCTTC. The gene calls are TRBV29-1 and TRBJ2-1; 8 nucleotides match TRBD2. Germline V gene sequence: CDR1 SQVTM, CDR2 ANQGSEA. The CDR3 covers 14 residues. Trimming removed 4 bases from V and 8 bases from J; junction bases left unmatched: 10.

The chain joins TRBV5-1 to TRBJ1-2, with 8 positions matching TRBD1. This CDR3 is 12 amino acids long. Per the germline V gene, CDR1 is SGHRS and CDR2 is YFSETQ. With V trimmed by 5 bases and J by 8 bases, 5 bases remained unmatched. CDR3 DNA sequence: TGCGCCAGCAGGACAGGGGAAGAAGGCTACACCTTC. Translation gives CASRTGEEGYTF.

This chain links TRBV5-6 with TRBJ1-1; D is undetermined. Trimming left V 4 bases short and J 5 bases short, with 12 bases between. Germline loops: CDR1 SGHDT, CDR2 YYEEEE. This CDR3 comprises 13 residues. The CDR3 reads CASSRESATEAFF. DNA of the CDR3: TGTGCCAGCAGCCGCGAATCGGCGACTGAAGCTTTCTTT. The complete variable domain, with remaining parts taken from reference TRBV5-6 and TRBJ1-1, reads DAGVTQSPTHLIKTRGQQVTLRCSPKSGHDTVSWYQQALGQGPQFIFQYYEEEERQRGNFPDRFSGHQFPNYSSELNVNALLLGDSALYLCASSRESATEAFFGQGTRLTVV.

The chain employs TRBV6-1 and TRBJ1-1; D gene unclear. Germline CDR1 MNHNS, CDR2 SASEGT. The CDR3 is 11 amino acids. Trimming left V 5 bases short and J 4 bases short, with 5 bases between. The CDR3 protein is CASSRITEAFF. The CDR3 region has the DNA TGTGCCAGCAGTCGGATCACTGAAGCTTTCTTT.

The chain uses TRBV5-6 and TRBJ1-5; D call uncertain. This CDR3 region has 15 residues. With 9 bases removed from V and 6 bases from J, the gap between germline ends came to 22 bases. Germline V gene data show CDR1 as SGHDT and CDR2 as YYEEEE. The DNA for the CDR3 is TGTGCCACCCAGAAGGGCGTTGGTTCGACTCAGCCCCAGCATTTT. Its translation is CATQKGVGSTQPQHF.

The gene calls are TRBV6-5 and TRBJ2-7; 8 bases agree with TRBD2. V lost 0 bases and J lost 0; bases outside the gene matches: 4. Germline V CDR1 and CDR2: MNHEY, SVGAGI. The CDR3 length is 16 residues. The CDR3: CASSYSSGSFSYEQYF. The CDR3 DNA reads TGTGCCAGCAGTTACTCGAGCGGGAGCTTCTCCTACGAGCAGTACTTC.

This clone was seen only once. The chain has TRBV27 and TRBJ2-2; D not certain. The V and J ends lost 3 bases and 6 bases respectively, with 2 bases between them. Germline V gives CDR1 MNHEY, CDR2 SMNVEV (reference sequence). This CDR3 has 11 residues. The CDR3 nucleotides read TGTGCCAGCAGTTTCGCCGGGGAGCTGTTTTTT. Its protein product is CASSFAGELFF.

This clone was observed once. As DNA, the CDR3 is TGCGCCAGCAGCATGAAAAGGGAAACTGAAGCTTTCTTT. Translated: CASSMKRETEAFF. The V gene is TRBV5-1, the J gene TRBJ1-1; D gene uncertain. Trimming stripped 4 bases from V and 5 bases from J, with 12 bases between. Germline assignment: CDR1 SGHRS and CDR2 YFSETQ. This CDR3 is 13 amino acids long.

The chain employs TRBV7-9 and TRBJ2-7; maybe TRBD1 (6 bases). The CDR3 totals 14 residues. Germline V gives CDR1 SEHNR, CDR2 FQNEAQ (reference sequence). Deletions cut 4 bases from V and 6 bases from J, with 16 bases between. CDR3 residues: CASSSPGGGREQYF. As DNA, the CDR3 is TGTGCCAGCAGCTCCCCTGGTGGGGGCCGCGAGCAGTACTTC.

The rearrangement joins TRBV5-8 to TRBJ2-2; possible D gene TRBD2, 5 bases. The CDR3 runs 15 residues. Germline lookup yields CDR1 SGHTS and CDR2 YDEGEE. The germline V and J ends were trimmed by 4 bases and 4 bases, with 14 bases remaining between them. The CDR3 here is CASSPGLGSTGELFF. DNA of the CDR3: TGTGCCAGCAGCCCGGGGTTAGGTTCCACCGGGGAGCTGTTTTTT.

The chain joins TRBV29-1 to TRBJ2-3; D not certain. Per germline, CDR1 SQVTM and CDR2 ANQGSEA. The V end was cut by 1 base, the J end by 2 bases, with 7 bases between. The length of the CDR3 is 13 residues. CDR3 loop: CSVEGRFTDTQYF. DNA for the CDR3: TGCAGCGTTGAAGGCCGATTCACAGATACGCAGTATTTT.

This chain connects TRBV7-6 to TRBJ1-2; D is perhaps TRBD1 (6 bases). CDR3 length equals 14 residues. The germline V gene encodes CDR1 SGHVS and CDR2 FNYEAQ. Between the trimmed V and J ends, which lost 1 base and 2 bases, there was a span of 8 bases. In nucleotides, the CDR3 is TGTGCCAGCAGCTTAGGGACAGAGAACTATGGCTACACCTTC. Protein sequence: CASSLGTENYGYTF.

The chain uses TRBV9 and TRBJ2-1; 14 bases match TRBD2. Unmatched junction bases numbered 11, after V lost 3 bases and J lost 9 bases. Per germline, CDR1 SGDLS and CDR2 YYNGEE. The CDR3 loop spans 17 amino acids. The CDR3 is CASSASGGTSGSGEQFF. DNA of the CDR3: TGTGCCAGCAGCGCTAGTGGCGGGACTAGCGGGAGCGGTGAGCAGTTCTTC.

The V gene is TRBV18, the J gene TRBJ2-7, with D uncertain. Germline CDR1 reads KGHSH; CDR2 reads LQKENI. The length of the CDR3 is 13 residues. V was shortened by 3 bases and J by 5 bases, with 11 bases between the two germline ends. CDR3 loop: CASSPQEGNEQYF. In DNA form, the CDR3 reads TGTGCCAGCTCACCCCAAGAAGGAAACGAGCAGTACTTC.

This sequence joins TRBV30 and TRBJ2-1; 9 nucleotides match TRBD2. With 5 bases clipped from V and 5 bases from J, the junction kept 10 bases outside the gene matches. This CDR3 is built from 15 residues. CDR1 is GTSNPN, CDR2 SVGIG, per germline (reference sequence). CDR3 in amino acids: CAWWKIIAGDNEQFF. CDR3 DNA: TGTGCCTGGTGGAAAATAATAGCGGGGGACAATGAGCAGTTCTTC.

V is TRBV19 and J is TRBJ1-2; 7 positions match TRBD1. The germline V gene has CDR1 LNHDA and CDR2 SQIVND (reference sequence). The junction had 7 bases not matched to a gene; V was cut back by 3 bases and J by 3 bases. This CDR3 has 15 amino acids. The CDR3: CASSMGTADYYGYTF. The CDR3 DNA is TGTGCCAGTAGTATGGGGACAGCGGATTACTATGGCTACACCTTC.

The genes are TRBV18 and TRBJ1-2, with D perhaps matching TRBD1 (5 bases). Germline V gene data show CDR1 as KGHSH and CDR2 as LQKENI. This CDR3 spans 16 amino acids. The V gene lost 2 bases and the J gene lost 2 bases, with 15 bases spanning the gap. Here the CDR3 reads CASSPEVRGRNYGYTF. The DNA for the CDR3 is TGTGCCAGCTCACCAGAGGTTAGGGGACGGAACTATGGCTACACCTTC.

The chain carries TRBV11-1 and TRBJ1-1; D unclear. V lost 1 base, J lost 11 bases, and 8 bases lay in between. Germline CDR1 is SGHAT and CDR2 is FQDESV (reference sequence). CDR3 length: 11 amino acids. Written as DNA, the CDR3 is TGTGCCAGCAGCTTAGAGAGGGAGGCTTTCTTT. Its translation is CASSLEREAFF.

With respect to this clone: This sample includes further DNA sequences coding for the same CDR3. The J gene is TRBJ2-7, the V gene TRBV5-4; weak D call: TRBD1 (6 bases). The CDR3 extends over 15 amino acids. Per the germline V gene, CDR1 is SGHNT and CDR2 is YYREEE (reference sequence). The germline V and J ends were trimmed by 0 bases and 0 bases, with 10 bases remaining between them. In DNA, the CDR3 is TGTGCCAGCAGCTTGGGGGGGCGCAGCTCCTACGAGCAGTACTTC. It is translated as CASSLGGRSSYEQYF.

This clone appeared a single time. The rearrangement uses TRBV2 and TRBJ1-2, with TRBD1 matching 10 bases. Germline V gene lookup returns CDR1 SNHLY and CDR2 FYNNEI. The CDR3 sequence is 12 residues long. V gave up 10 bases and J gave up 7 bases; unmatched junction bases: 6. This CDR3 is CATPGQGIGYTF. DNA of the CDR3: TGTGCCACCCCGGGACAGGGGATTGGCTACACCTTC. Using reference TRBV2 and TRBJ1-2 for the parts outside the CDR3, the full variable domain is EPEVTQTPSHQVTQMGQEVILRCVPISNHLYFYWYRQILGQKVEFLVSFYNNEISEKSEIFDDQFSVERPDGSNFTLKIRSTKLEDSAMYFCATPGQGIGYTFGSGTRLTVV.

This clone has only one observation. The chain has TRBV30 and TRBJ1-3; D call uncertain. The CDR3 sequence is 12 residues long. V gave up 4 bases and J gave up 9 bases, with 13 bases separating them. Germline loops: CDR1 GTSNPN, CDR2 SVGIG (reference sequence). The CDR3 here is CAWNRGPGTIYF. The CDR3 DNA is TGTGCCTGGAACCGTGGCCCTGGCACCATATATTTT.

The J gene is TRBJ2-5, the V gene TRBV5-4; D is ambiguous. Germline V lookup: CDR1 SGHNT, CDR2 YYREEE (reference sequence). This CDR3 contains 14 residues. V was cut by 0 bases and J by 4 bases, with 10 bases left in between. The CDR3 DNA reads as TGTGCCAGCAGCTTGGGATATGGCGGAGAGACCCAGTACTTC. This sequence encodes CASSLGYGGETQYF.

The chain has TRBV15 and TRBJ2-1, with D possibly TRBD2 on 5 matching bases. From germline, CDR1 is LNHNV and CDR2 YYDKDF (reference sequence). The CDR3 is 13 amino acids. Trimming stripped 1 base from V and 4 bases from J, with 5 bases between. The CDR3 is CATSRGGYNEQFF. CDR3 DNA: TGTGCCACCAGCAGAGGAGGGTACAATGAGCAGTTCTTC.

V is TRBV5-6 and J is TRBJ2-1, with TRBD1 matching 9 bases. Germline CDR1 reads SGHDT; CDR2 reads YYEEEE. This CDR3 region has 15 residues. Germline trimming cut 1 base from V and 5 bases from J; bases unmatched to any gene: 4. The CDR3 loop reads CASSLTGGKDNEQFF. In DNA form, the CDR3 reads TGTGCCAGCAGCTTGACAGGGGGCAAGGACAATGAGCAGTTCTTC.

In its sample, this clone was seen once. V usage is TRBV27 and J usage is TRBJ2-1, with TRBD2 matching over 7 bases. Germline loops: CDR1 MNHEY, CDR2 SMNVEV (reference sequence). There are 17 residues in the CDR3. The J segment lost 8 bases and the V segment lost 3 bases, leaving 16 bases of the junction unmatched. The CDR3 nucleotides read TGTGCCAGCAGTTTCCGTCCGGGGGGAGATCGCGGGGATGAGCAGTTCTTC. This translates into CASSFRPGGDRGDEQFF.